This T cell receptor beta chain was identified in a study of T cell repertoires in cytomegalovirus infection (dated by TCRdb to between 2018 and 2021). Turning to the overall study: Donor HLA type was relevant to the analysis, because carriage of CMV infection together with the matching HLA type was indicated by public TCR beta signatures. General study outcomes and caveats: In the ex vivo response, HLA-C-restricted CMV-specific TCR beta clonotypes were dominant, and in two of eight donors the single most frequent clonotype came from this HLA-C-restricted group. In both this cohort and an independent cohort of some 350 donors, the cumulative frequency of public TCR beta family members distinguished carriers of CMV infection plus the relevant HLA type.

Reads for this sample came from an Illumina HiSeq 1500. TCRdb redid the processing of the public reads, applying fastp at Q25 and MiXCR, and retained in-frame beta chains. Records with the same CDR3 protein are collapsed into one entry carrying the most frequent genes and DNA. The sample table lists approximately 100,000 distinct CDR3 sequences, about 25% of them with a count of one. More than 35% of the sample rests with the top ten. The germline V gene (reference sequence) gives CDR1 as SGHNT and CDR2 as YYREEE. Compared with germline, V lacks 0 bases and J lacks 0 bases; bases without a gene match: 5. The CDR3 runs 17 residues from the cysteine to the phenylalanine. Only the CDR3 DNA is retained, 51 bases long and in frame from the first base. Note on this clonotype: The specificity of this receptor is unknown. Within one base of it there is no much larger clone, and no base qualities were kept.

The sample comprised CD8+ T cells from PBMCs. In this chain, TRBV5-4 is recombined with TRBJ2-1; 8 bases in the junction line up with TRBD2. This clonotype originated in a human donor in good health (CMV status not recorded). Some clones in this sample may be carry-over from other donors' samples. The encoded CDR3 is CASSLDSGGLSYNEQFF. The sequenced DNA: TGTGCCAGCAGCTTGGACAGCGGGGGACTCTCCTACAATGAGCAGTTCTTC.